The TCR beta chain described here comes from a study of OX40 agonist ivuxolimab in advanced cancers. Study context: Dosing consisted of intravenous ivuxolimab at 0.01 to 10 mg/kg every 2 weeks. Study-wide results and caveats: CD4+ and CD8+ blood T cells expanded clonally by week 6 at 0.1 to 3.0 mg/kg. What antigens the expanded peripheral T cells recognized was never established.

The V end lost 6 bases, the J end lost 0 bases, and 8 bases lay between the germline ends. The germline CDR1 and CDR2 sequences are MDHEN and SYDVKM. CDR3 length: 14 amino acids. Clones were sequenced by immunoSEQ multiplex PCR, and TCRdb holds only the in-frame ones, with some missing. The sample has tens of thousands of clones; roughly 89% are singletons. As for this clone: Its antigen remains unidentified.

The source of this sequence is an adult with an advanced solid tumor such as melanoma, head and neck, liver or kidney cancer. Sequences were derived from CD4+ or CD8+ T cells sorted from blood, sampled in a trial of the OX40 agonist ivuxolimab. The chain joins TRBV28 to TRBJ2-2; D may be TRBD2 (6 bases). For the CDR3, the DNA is TGTGCCAGCAGCGGGGGTACGAACACCGGGGAGCTGTTTTTT. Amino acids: CASSGGTNTGELFF.